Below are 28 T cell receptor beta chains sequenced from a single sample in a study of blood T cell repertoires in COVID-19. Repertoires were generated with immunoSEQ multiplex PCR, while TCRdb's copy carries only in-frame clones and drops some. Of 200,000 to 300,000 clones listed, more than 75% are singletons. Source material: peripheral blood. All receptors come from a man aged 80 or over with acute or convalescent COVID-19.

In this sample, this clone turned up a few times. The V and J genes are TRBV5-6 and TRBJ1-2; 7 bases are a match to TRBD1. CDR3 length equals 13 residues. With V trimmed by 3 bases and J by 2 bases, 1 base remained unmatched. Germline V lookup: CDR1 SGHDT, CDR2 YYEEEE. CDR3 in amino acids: CASSSQGNYGYTF. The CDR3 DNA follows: TGTGCCAGCAGCTCACAGGGGAACTATGGCTACACCTTC.

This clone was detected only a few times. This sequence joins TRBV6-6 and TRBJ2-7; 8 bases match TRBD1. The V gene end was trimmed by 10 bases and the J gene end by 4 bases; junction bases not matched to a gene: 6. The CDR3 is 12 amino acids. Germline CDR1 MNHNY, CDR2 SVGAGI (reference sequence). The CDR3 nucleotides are TGTGCCACAACGGACAGGGAGTACGAGCAGTACTTC. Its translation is CATTDREYEQYF.

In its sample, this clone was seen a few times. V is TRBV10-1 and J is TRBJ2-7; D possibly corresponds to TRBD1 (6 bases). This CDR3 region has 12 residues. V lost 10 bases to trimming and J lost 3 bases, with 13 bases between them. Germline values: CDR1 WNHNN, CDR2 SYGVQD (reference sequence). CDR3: CAIRDTNYEQYF. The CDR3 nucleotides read TGCGCCATCAGGGACACCAACTACGAGCAGTACTTC.

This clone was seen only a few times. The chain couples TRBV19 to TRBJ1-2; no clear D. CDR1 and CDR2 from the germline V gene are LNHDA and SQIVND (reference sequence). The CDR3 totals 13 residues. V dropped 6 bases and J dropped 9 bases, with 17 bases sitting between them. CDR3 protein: CASRPRGEHSYTF. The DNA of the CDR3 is TGTGCCAGTAGGCCACGCGGGGAGCATAGCTACACCTTC.

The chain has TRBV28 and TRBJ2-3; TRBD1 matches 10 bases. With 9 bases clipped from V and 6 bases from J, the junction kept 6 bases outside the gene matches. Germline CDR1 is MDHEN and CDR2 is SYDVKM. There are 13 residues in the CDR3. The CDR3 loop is CASRQGAEDTQYF. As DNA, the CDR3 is TGTGCCAGTCGACAGGGGGCTGAGGATACGCAGTATTTT.

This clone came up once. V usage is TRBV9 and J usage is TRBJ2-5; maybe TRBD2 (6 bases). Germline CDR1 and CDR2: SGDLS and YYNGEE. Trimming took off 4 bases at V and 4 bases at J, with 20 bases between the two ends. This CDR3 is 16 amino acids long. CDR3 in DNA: TGTGCCAGCAGCACCTCCCCGGGACTGGAAGGAGAGACCCAGTACTTC. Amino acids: CASSTSPGLEGETQYF.

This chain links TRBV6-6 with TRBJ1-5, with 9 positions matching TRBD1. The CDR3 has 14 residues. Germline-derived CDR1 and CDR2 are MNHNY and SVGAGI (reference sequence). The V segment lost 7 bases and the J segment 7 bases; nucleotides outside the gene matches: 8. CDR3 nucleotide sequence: TGTGCCAGCACCTGGACAGGGGCGGAACAGCCCCAGCATTTT. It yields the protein CASTWTGAEQPQHF.

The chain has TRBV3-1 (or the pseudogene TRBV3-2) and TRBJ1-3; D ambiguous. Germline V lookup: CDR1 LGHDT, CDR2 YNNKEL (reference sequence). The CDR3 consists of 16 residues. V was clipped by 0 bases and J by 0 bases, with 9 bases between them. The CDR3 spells CASSQDSQNSGNTIYF. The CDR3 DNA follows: TGTGCCAGCAGCCAAGACTCTCAGAACTCTGGAAACACCATATATTTT.

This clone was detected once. The CDR3 DNA reads as TGTGCCAGCAGCCCCCAGGGGAATGAGCAGTTCTTC. Its protein product is CASSPQGNEQFF. V gene TRBV27 combines with J gene TRBJ2-1, with a tentative D call TRBD1 (6 bases). The CDR3 has 12 amino acids. Trimming stripped 6 bases from V and 7 bases from J, with 10 bases between. Per the germline V gene, CDR1 is MNHEY and CDR2 is SMNVEV (reference sequence).

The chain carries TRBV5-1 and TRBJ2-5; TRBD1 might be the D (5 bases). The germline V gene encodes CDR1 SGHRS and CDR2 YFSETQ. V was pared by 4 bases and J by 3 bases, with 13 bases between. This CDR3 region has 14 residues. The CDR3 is CASSQRLGEETQYF. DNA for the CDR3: TGCGCCAGCAGCCAAAGGTTAGGGGAAGAGACCCAGTACTTC.

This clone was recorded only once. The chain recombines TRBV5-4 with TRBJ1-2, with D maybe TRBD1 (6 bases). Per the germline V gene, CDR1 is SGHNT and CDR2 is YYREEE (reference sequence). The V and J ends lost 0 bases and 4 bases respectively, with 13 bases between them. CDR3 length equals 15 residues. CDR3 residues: CASSLGGQPFYGYTF. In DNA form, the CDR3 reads TGTGCCAGCAGCTTGGGCGGACAGCCCTTCTATGGCTACACCTTC.

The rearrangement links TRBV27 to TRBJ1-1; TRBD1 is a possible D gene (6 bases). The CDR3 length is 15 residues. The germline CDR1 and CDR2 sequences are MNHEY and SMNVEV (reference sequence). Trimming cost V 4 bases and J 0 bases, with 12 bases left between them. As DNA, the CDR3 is TGTGCCAGCAGTTCCTCAGGGGCCTTGAACACTGAAGCTTTCTTT. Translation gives CASSSSGALNTEAFF.

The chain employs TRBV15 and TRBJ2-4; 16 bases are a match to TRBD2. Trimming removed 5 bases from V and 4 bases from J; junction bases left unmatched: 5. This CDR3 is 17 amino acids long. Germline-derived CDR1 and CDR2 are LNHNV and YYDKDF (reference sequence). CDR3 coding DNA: TGTGCCACCAGCGGGGGACTAGCGGGAGGGTGGAAAAACATTCAGTACTTC. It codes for CATSGGLAGGWKNIQYF.

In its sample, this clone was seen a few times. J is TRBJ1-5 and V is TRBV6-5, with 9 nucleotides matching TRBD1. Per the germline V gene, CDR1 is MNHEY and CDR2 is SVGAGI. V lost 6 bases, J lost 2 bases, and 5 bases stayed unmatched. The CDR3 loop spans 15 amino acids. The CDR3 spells CASRQGAIGNQPQHF. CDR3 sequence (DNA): TGTGCCAGCAGACAGGGGGCGATAGGCAATCAGCCCCAGCATTTT.

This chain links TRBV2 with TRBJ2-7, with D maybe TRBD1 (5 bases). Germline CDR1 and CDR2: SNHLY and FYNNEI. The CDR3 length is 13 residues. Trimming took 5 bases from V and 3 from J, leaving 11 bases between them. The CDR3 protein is CASSLDSNYEQYF. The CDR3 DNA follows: TGTGCCAGCAGTCTTGACAGCAACTACGAGCAGTACTTC. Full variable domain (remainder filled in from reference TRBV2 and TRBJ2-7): EPEVTQTPSHQVTQMGQEVILRCVPISNHLYFYWYRQILGQKVEFLVSFYNNEISEKSEIFDDQFSVERPDGSNFTLKIRSTKLEDSAMYFCASSLDSNYEQYFGPGTRLTVT.

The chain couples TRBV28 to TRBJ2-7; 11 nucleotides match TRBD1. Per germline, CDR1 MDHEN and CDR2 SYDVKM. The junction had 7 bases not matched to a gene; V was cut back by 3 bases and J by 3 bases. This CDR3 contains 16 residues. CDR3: CASSLLPGQGVYEQYF. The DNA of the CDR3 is TGTGCCAGCAGTTTGTTACCGGGACAGGGGGTCTACGAGCAGTACTTC.

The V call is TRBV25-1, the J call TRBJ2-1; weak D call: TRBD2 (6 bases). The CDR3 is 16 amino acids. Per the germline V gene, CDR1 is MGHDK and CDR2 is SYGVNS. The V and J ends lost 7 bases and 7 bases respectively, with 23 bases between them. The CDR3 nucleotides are TGTGCCAGCACCGAAGGAGGGGCCCAAGGAGGTAATGAGCAGTTCTTC. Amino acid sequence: CASTEGGAQGGNEQFF.

The CDR3: CASSYYRENTEAFF. The CDR3 DNA follows: TGTGCCAGCAGTTACTACAGGGAGAACACTGAAGCTTTCTTT. This chain links TRBV6-2 or TRBV6-3 with TRBJ1-1, with D possibly TRBD1 on 6 matching bases. The V gene's germline CDR1 is MNHEY and CDR2 SVGEGT. The CDR3 sequence is 14 residues long. V was clipped by 1 base and J by 1 base, with 7 bases between them.

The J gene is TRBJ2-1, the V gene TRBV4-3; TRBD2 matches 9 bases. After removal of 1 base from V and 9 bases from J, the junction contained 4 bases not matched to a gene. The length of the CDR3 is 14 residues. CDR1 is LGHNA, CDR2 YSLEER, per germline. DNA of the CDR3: TGCGCCAGCAGCCAAGGCGGGGGGGCTCGTGAGCAGTTCTTC. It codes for CASSQGGGAREQFF.

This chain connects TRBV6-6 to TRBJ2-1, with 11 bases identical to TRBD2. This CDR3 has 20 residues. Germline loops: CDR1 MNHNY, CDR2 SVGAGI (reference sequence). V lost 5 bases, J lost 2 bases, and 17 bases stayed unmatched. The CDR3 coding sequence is TGTGCCAGCAGTCGGGGCTCGGGGCTAGCGGGGGGTTCCCCCTACAATGAGCAGTTCTTC. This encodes CASSRGSGLAGGSPYNEQFF.

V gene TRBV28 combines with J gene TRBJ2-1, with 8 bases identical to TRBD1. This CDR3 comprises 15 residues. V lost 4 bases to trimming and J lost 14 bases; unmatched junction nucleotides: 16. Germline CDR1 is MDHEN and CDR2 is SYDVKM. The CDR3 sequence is CASSSSGQGIDEKFF. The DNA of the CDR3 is TGTGCCAGCAGTTCATCTGGACAGGGCATTGACGAGAAGTTCTTC.

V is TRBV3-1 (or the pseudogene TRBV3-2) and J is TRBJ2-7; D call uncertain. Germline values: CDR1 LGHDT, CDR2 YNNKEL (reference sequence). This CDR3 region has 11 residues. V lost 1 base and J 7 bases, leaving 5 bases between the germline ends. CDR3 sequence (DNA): TGTGCCAGCAGCCAAGTTCAAGAGCAGTACTTC. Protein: CASSQVQEQYF.

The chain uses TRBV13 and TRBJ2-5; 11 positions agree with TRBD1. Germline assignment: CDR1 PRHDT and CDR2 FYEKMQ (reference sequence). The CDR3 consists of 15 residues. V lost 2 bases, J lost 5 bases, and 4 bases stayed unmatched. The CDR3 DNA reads TGTGCCAGCAGCTTATGGGACAGGGGGAGTGAGACCCAGTACTTC. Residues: CASSLWDRGSETQYF.

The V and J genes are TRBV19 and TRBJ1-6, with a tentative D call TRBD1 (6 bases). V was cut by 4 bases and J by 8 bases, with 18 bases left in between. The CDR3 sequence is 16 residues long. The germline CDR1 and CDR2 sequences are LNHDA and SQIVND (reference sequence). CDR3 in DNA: TGTGCCAGTAGTACAGGAGCCACAGGGCATCATTCACCCCTCCACTTT. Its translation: CASSTGATGHHSPLHF.

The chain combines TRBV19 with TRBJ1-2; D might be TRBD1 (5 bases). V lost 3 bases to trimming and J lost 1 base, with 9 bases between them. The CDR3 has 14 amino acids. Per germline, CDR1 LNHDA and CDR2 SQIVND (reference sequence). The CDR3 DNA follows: TGTGCCAGTAGTATCGGGGGGGATAACTATGGCTACACCTTC. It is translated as CASSIGGDNYGYTF. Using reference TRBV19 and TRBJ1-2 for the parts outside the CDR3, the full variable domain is DGGITQSPKYLFRKEGQNVTLSCEQNLNHDAMYWYRQDPGQGLRLIYYSQIVNDFQKGDIAEGYSVSREKKESFPLTVTSAQKNPTAFYLCASSIGGDNYGYTFGSGTRLTVV.

The CDR3 coding sequence is TGTGCCAGCAGACCCCGGAGGGGAGGGACTGAAGCTTTCTTT. Its protein is CASRPRRGGTEAFF. The rearrangement joins TRBV28 to TRBJ1-1; TRBD1 might be the D (5 bases). This CDR3 has 14 residues. Trimming removed 6 bases at V and 5 bases at J, with 16 bases between. The V gene's germline CDR1 is MDHEN and CDR2 SYDVKM.

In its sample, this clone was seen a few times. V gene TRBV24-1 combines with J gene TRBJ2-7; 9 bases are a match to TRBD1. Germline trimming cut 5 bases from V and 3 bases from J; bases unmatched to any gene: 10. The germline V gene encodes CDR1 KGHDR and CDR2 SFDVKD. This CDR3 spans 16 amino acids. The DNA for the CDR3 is TGTGCCACCAGTGCGAGGGCCGGGACAGGGAGCTACGAGCAGTACTTC. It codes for CATSARAGTGSYEQYF.

The CDR3 DNA is TGTGCCAGCAGTGGAGATTCCGGGGGTTTGTGGAATGAGCAGTTCTTC. Amino acid sequence: CASSGDSGGLWNEQFF. V and J are TRBV28 and TRBJ2-1; D perhaps matches TRBD2 (6 bases). CDR3 size: 16 residues. Trimming removed 5 bases from V and 7 bases from J, with 21 bases in between. Germline CDR1 MDHEN, CDR2 SYDVKM.